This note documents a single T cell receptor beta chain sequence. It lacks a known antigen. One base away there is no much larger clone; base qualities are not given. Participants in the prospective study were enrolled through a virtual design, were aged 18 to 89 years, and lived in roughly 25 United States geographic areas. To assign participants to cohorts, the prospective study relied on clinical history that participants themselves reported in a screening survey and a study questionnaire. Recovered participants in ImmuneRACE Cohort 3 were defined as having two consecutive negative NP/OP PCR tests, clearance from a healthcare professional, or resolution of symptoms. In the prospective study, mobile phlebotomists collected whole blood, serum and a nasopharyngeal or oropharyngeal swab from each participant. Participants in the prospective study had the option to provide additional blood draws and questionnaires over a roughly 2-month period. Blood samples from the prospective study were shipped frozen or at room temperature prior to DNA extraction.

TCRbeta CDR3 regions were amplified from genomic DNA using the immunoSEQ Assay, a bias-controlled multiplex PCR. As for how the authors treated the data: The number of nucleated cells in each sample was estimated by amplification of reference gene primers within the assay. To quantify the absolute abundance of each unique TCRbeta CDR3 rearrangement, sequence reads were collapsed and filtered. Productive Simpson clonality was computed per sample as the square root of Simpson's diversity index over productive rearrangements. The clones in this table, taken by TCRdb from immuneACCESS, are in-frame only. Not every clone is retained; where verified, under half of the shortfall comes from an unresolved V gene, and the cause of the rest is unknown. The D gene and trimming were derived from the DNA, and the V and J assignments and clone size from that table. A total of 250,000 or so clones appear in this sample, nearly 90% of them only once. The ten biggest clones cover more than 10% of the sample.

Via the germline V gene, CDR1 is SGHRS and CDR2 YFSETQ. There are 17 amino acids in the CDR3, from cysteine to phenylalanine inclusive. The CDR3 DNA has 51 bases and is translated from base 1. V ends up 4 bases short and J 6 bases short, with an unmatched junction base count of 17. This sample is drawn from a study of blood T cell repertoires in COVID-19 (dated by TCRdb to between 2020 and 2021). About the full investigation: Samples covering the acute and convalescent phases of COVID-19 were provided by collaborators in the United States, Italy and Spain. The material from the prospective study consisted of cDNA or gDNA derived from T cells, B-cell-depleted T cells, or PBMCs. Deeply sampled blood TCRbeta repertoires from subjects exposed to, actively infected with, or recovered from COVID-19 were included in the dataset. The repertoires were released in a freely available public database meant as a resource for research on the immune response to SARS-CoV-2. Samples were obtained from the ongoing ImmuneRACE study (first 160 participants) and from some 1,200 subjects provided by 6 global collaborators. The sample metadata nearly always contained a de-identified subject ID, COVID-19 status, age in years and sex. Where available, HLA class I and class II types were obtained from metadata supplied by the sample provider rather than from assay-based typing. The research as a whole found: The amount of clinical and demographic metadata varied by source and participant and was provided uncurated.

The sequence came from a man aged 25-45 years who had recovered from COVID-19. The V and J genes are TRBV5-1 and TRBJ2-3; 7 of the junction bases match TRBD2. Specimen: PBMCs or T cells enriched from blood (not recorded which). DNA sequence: TGCGCCAGCAGCCCCAGCGGGGCTCGCGCATTTGGGGATACGCAGTATTTT. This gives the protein CASSPSGARAFGDTQYF.